These T cell receptor beta chains were read from a single sample in a study of blood T cell repertoires in COVID-19. Assay used: immunoSEQ multiplex PCR; TCRdb lists only in-frame clones, some missing. The top ten clones hold under 6.5% of a sample with about 330,000 clones, roughly 87% of them seen once. The sample comprised PBMCs or T cells enriched from blood (not recorded which). The receptors originated from a woman in her twenties or thirties who had recovered from COVID-19. The CDR3 runs from the conserved cysteine through the conserved F or W.

cdr3_aa j_call v_call
CASRSWDRGSNTEAFF TRBJ1-1 TRBV19
CASSVGGQHSNQPQHF TRBJ1-5 TRBV9
CASSPQASRPEQFF TRBJ2-1 TRBV9
CASSFTSNTIYF TRBJ1-3 TRBV7-2
CASTPSRGPQHF TRBJ1-5 TRBV19
CASSLFGEGSPLHF TRBJ1-6 TRBV27
CASTATSGGAADTQYF TRBJ2-3 TRBV19
CASSLDLGQGSYNEQFF TRBJ2-1 TRBV11-3
CAWSSARGLGETQYF TRBJ2-5 TRBV30
CASSPGQSDSPLHF TRBJ1-6 TRBV5-8
CASSLVFSTTGPAVGNTIYF TRBJ1-3 TRBV13
CASSPGGTGGNYGYTF TRBJ1-2 TRBV4-2
CASSQLTRRGGYGYTF TRBJ1-2 TRBV3-1/TRBV3-2
CAWGRMRDTEAFF TRBJ1-1 TRBV30
CASSLARAPDTQYF TRBJ2-3 TRBV7-9
CASAWRGGGPQETQYF TRBJ2-5 TRBV7-2
CASSLNVGGGYTF TRBJ1-2 TRBV5-6
CASSWGFGRQGANNQPQHF TRBJ1-5 TRBV19
CASSSGGSGNTIYF TRBJ1-3 TRBV5-1
CASTRWGGGMNTEAFF TRBJ1-1 TRBV28
CASSQTGQGGQPQHF TRBJ1-5 TRBV27
CATAEAGPTDTQYF TRBJ2-3 TRBV24-1
CATSDSDRGSEAFF TRBJ1-1 TRBV24-1
CASSPDRGLAKNIQYF TRBJ2-4 TRBV9
CATRIPRGGHTDTQYF TRBJ2-3 TRBV27
CASSVGGAVGEQYF TRBJ2-7 TRBV9
CASSCRQGANIQYF TRBJ2-4 TRBV21-1
CASSQVVRMEVNTEAFF TRBJ1-1 TRBV4-1
CASSVGLAGVGETQYF TRBJ2-5 TRBV9
CASSGQGARTGELFF TRBJ2-2 TRBV5-4